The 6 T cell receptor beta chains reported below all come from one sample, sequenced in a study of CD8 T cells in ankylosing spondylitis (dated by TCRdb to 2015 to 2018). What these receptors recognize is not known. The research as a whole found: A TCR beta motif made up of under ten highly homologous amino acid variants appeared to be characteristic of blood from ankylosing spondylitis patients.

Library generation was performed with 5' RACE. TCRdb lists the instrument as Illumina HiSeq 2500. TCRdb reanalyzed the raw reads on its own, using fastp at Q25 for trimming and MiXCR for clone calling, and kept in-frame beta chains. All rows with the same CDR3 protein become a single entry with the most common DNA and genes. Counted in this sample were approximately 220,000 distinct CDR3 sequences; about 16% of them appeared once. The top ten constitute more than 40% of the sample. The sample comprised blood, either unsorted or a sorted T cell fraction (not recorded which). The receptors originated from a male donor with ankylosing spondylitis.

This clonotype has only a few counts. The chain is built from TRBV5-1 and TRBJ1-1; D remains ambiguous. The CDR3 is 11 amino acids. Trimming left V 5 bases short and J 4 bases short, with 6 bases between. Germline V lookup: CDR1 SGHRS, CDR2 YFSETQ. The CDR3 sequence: CASRDATEAFF. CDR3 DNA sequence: TGCGCCAGCAGAGACGCCACTGAAGCTTTCTTT.

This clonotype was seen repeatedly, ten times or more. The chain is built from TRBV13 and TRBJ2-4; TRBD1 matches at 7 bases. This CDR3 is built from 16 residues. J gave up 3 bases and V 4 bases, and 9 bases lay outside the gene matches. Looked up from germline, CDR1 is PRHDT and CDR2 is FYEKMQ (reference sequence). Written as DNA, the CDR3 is TGTGCCAGCAGCTCAGACAGGGATGGTGGCAAAAACATTCAGTACTTC. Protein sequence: CASSSDRDGGKNIQYF. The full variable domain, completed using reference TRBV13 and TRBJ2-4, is AAGVIQSPRHLIKEKRETATLKCYPIPRHDTVYWYQQGPGQDPQFLISFYEKMQSDKGSIPDRFSAQQFSDYHSELNMSSLELGDSALYFCASSSDRDGGKNIQYFGAGTRLSVL.

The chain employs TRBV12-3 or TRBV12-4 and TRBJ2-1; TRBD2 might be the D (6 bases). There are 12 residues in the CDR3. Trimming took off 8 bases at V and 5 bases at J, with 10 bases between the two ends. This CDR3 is CASGPSDNEQFF. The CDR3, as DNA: TGTGCCAGCGGGCCTAGCGACAATGAGCAGTTCTTC.

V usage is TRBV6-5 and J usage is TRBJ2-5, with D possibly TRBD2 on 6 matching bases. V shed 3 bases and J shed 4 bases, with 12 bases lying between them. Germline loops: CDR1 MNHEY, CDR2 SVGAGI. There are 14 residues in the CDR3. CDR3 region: CASSYGRGSETQYF. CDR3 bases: TGTGCCAGCAGTTATGGGCGGGGTTCAGAGACCCAGTACTTC.

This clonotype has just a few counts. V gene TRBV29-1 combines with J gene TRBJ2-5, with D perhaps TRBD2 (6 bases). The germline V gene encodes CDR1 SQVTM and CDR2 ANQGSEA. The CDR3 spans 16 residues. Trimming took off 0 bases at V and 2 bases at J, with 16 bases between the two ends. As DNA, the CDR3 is TGCAGCGTTGAAGATGGCGGGGTTGCGACACAAGAGACCCAGTACTTC. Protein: CSVEDGGVATQETQYF.

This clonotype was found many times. CDR3 DNA sequence: TGTGCCAGCAGCCAAGAGTCAGGGAACGGGGACGAGCAGTACTTC. It encodes CASSQESGNGDEQYF. V is TRBV4-2 and J is TRBJ2-7; TRBD1 or TRBD2 may be the D gene (5 bases each). The CDR3 covers 15 residues. In germline, CDR1 is LGHNA, CDR2 YNFKEQ. The V end lost 0 bases, the J end lost 5 bases, and 14 bases lay between the germline ends.